The source of this TCR beta chain is a study of T-cell reconstitution after alpha-beta-depleted transplantation in children. This clonotype was picked up many times. The antigen remains undetermined. With 3 bases clipped from V and 5 bases from J, the junction kept 6 bases outside the gene matches. Germline V CDR1 and CDR2: MNHEY, SVGAGI. The CDR3 spans 16 residues. Unique molecular identifiers were incorporated when the TCRbeta library was constructed. Each CDR3 protein gets one entry after TCRdb re-called the PCR reads with MiXCR. The sample has about 100,000 distinct CDR3 sequences; around 6.4% are singletons. Study results and caveats: About two months after transplant, alpha-beta T cells reportedly came from several hundred expanded graft clones.

The TCR sequence derives from a male patient between 2 and 10 years old who had a stem cell transplant for acute lymphoblastic leukemia, so the T cells may come from the graft donor. The rearrangement joins TRBV6-5 to TRBJ2-1, with 11 positions matching TRBD2. Sequenced material: PBMCs, mostly from graft donor cells, taken 360 days after TCRalphabeta/CD19-depleted stem cell transplant. As DNA, the CDR3 is TGTGCCAGCAGTTATTTCCTAGCGGGGGGACACAATGAGCAGTTCTTC. This encodes CASSYFLAGGHNEQFF.